This T cell receptor (beta chain) originates from a study of blood T cell repertoires in COVID-19. Study information: Both acute and convalescent COVID-19 samples were obtained from the United States, Italy and Spain.

The method was immunoSEQ multiplex PCR; TCRdb's version includes in-frame clones alone and lacks a portion of them. The sample records about 330,000 clones, 85% to 90% being singletons. J was trimmed by 5 bases and V by 3 bases; bases with no gene match: 11. The V gene's germline CDR1 is KGHSH and CDR2 LQKENI. The length of the CDR3 is 17 residues. The chain employs TRBV18 and TRBJ2-5, with 11 bases identical to TRBD1. Sequenced: peripheral blood. The receptor's source is a woman in her forties or fifties with active or convalescent COVID-19. The CDR3 DNA sequence: TGTGCCAGCTCACCTCCAGACCGGGACAGGGGGATTGAGACCCAGTACTTC. Protein product: CASSPPDRDRGIETQYF.